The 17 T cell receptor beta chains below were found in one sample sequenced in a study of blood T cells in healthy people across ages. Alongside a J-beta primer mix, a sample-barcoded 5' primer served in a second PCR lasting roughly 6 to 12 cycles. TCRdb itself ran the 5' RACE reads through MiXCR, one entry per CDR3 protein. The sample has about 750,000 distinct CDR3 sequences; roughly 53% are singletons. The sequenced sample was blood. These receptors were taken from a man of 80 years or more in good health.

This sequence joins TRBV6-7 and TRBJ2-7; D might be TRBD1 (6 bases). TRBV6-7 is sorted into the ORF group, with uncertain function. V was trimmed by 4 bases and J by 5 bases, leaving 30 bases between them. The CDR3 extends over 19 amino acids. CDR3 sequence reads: CASSSPGHSHGEIFDEQYF. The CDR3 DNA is TGTGCCAGCAGTTCCCCGGGACACTCCCACGGGGAAATTTTCGACGAGCAGTACTTC.

The CDR3 region has the DNA TGTGCCAGCAGCCCGTCCCGATCAGTCGGGCAGTTCTTC. It translates to CASSPSRSVGQFF. This chain links TRBV3-1 with TRBJ2-1, with unresolved D. With 4 bases removed from V and 12 bases from J, the gap between germline ends came to 16 bases. The germline gives CDR1 LGHDT, CDR2 YNNKEL (reference sequence). The CDR3 loop spans 13 amino acids.

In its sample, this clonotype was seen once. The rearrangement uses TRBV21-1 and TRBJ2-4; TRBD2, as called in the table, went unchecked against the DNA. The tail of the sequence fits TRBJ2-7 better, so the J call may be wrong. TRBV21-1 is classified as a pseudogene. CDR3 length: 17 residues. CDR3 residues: CASGRRPGLAGGYEQYF. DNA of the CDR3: TGTGCCAGCGGCAGACGACCGGGACTAGCGGGGGGGTACGAGCAGTACTTC.

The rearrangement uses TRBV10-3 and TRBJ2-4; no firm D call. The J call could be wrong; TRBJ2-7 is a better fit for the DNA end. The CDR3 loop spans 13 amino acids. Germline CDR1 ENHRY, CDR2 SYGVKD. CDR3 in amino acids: CAISERSSYEQYF. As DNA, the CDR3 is TGTGCCATCAGTGAAAGGTCCTCCTACGAGCAGTACTTC.

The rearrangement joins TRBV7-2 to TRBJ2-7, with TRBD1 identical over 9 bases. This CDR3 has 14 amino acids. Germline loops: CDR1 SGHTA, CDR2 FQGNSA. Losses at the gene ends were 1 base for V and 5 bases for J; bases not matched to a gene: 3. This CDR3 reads CASSLVQGANEQYF. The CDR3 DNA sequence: TGTGCCAGCAGCTTAGTACAGGGGGCAAACGAGCAGTACTTC.

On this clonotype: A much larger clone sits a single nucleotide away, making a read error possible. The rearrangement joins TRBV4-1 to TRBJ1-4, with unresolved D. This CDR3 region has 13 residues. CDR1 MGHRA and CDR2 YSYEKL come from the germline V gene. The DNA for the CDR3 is TGCGCCAGCAGCCAATGGAGGAGAGAAAAACCGTTTTTT. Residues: CASSQWRREKPFF.

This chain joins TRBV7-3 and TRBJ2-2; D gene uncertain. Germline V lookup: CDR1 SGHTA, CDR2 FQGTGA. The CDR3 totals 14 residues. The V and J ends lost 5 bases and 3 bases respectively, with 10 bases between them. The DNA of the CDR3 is TGTGCCAGCAGCCTTGAGCAGTACACCGGGGAGCTGTTTTTT. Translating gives CASSLEQYTGELFF. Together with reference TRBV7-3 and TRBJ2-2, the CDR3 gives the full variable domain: GAGVSQTPSNKVTEKGKYVELRCDPISGHTALYWYRQSLGQGPEFLIYFQGTGAADDSGLPNDRFFAVRPEGSVSTLKIQRTERGDSAVYLCASSLEQYTGELFFGEGSRLTVL.

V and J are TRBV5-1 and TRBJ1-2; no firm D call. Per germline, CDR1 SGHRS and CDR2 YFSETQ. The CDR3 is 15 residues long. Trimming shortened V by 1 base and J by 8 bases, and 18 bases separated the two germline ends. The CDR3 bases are TGCGCCAGCAGCTTGCGCTCAGGATTGGAGAAGGGCTACACCTTC. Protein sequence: CASSLRSGLEKGYTF.

The CDR3, as DNA: TGTGCCAGCAGCCCCCCGGCGGTATACTACAATGAGCAGTTCTTC. Its protein product is CASSPPAVYYNEQFF. The chain uses TRBV7-2 and TRBJ2-1; the D is unclear. CDR1 SGHTA and CDR2 FQGNSA come from the germline V gene. V lost 5 bases and J lost 3, with 14 bases in between. This CDR3 spans 15 amino acids.

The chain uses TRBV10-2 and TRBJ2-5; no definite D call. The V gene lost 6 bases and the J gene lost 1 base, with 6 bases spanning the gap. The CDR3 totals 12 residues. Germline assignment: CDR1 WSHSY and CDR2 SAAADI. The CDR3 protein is CASRLLQETQYF. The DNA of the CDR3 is TGCGCCAGCAGGCTTCTCCAAGAGACCCAGTACTTC.

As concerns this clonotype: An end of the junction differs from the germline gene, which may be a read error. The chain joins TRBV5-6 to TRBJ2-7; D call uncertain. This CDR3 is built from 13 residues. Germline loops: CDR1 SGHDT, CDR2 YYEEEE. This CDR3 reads CASGLISAYEQYF. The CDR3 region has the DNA TGTGCCAGCGGCTTAATCTCGGCCTACGAGCAGTACTTC.

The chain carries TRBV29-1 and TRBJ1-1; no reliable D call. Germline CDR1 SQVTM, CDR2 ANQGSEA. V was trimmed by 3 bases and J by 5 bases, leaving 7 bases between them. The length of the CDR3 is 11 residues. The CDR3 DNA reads TGCAGCGTTGACACGGGGACTGAAGCTTTCTTT. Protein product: CSVDTGTEAFF.

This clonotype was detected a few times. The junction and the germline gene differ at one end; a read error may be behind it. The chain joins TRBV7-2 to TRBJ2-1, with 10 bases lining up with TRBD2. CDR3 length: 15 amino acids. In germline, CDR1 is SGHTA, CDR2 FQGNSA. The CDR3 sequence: CASSLAGEGLMRQFF. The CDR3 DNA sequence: TGTGCCAGCAGCCTAGCGGGAGAGGGACTAATGAGGCAGTTCTTC.

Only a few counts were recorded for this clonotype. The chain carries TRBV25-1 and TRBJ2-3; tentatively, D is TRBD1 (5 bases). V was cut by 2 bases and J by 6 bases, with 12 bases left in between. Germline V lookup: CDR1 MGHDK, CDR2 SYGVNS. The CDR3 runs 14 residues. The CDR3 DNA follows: TGTGCCAGCAGTGAAGGATCAGGGCGGGATACGCAGTATTTT. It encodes CASSEGSGRDTQYF.

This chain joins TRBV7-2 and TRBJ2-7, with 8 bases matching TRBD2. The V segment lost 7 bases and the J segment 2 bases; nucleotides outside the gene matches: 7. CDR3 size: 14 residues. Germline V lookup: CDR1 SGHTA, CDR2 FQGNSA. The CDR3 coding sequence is TGTGCCAGCACCAAAGCCGGGAGGGCCTACGAGCAGTACTTC. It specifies CASTKAGRAYEQYF.

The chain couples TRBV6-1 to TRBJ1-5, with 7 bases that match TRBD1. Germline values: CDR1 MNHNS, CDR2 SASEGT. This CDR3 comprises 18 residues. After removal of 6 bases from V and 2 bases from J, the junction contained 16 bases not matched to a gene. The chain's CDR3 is CASRARDSRGRGNQPQHF. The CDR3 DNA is TGTGCCAGCAGGGCCCGGGACAGCCGGGGTAGGGGCAATCAGCCCCAGCATTTT.

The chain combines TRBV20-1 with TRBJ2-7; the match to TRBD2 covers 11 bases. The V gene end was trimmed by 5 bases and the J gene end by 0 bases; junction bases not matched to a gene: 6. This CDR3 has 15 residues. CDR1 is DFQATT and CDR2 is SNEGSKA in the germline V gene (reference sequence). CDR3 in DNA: TGCAGTGCTCGAATAGCGGGAGGGAGCTCCTACGAGCAGTACTTC. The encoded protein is CSARIAGGSSYEQYF.